Presented here are 21 T cell receptor beta chains from one specimen sequenced in a study of blood T cell repertoires in COVID-19. Using immunoSEQ multiplex PCR, the repertoire was profiled, and TCRdb retains in-frame clones only, with some absent. Of a few hundred thousand clones listed, more than 65% are singletons. The sequenced sample was peripheral blood. These receptors were taken from a woman between 18 and 29 years old with acute or convalescent COVID-19.

The chain uses TRBV10-3 and TRBJ2-1; 9 positions match TRBD2. Unmatched junction bases numbered 6, after V lost 0 bases and J lost 9 bases. CDR3 size: 15 residues. The V gene's germline CDR1 is ENHRY and CDR2 SYGVKD. The CDR3 DNA sequence: TGTGCCATCAGTGAGTCCCGCGGGAGGGCCGGTGAGCAGTTCTTC. Its protein is CAISESRGRAGEQFF.

Notes on this clone: Different DNA sequences within this sample yield the same CDR3. The chain couples TRBV6-5 to TRBJ2-6; 7 nucleotides agree with TRBD1. V lost 7 bases and J lost 2; bases outside the gene matches: 5. CDR1 is MNHEY and CDR2 is SVGAGI in the germline V gene. The CDR3 is 15 amino acids. The CDR3 bases are TGTGCCAGCACACAGCAGGGGGCTGGGGCCAACGTCCTGACTTTC. Translation gives CASTQQGAGANVLTF.

The V call is TRBV28, the J call TRBJ2-1, with D perhaps matching TRBD1 (5 bases). Deletions cut 5 bases from V and 2 bases from J, with 16 bases between. This CDR3 spans 16 amino acids. Germline CDR1 and CDR2: MDHEN and SYDVKM. This CDR3 reads CASSRQQVRAYNEQFF. The CDR3, as DNA: TGTGCCAGCAGTCGTCAACAGGTTAGAGCCTACAATGAGCAGTTCTTC. Filled out from reference TRBV28 and TRBJ2-1, the complete variable domain reads DVKVTQSSRYLVKRTGEKVFLECVQDMDHENMFWYRQDPGLGLRLIYFSYDVKMKEKGDIPEGYSVSREKKERFSLILESASTNQTSMYLCASSRQQVRAYNEQFFGPGTRLTVL.

This sequence joins TRBV4-2 and TRBJ2-3; 8 bases align to TRBD2. V trimming: 1 base; J trimming: 2 bases; junction bases outside the gene matches: 5. The CDR3 totals 16 residues. Germline V lookup: CDR1 LGHNA, CDR2 YNFKEQ. This chain's CDR3 is CASSQGPGGNTDTQYF. The CDR3 nucleotides are TGTGCCAGCAGCCAAGGTCCGGGAGGGAACACAGATACGCAGTATTTT.

Written as DNA, the CDR3 is TGTGCCAGCAGTGAAGGCCCCCCGGGACAGACCTACGAGCAGTACTTC. This gives the protein CASSEGPPGQTYEQYF. The chain couples TRBV2 to TRBJ2-7, with 7 bases matching TRBD1. The germline CDR1 and CDR2 sequences are SNHLY and FYNNEI. There are 16 residues in the CDR3. V shed 1 base, J shed 2 bases, and the junction held 8 bases outside the gene matches.

The chain combines TRBV28 with TRBJ2-7, with TRBD2 matching over 14 bases. The CDR3 is 13 amino acids. Trimming at V came to 8 bases and at J to 3 bases, leaving 0 bases not matched to a gene. Germline V gives CDR1 MDHEN, CDR2 SYDVKM. CDR3 protein: CASGTSGSYEQYF. CDR3 coding DNA: TGTGCCAGCGGGACTAGCGGGAGCTACGAGCAGTACTTC.

This clone was counted between two and nine times. The V call is TRBV6-5, the J call TRBJ2-1, with D tentatively TRBD2 (6 bases). CDR1 and CDR2 (germline): MNHEY, SVGAGI. The CDR3 runs 14 residues. Trimming left V 2 bases short and J 5 bases short, with 10 bases between. The CDR3 loop reads CASSYKGLHNEQFF. CDR3 nucleotide sequence: TGTGCCAGCAGTTACAAGGGACTTCACAATGAGCAGTTCTTC.

This clone was seen ten or more times. The CDR3 DNA reads TGTGCCAGCTCACCCCGGACAGGAGACATGAACACTGAAGCTTTCTTT. Protein: CASSPRTGDMNTEAFF. The V and J genes are TRBV18 and TRBJ1-1; TRBD1 matches 7 bases. Unmatched junction bases numbered 7, after V lost 3 bases and J lost 0 bases. The V gene's germline CDR1 is KGHSH and CDR2 LQKENI. The CDR3 spans 16 residues. The full variable domain, rest sourced from reference TRBV18 and TRBJ1-1, is NAGVMQNPRHLVRRRGQEARLRCSPMKGHSHVYWYRQLPEEGLKFMVYLQKENIIDESGMPKERFSAEFPKEGPSILRIQQVVRGDSAAYFCASSPRTGDMNTEAFFGQGTRLTVV.

The chain employs TRBV21-1 and TRBJ2-3; TRBD2 reflects the table's D call only, with no check against the DNA. TRBV21-1 is a pseudogene. This CDR3 comprises 18 residues. CDR3 in DNA: TGTGCCAGCAGCAAATGCCCCCTAGCGGGAGTGGGCACAGATACGCAGTATTTT. Protein product: CASSKCPLAGVGTDTQYF.

V gene TRBV19 combines with J gene TRBJ2-7; a weak D match, TRBD1 (6 bases). The V end lost 0 bases, the J end lost 6 bases, and 15 bases lay between the germline ends. The CDR3 covers 15 residues. The germline CDR1 and CDR2 sequences are LNHDA and SQIVND (reference sequence). CDR3 nucleotides: TGTGCCAGTAGTATAGAGGAGACAGGACCCTTCGAGCAGTACTTC. It codes for CASSIEETGPFEQYF. The whole variable domain, remainder taken from reference TRBV19 and TRBJ2-7, is DGGITQSPKYLFRKEGQNVTLSCEQNLNHDAMYWYRQDPGQGLRLIYYSQIVNDFQKGDIAEGYSVSREKKESFPLTVTSAQKNPTAFYLCASSIEETGPFEQYFGPGTRLTVT.

This clone was seen once. The V call is TRBV9, the J call TRBJ1-6, with TRBD1 matching over 8 bases. CDR1 is SGDLS and CDR2 is YYNGEE in the germline V gene. V shed 3 bases, J shed 10 bases, and the junction held 9 bases outside the gene matches. This CDR3 region has 15 residues. The CDR3 nucleotides are TGTGCCAGCAGCGCGGACAGGGCGAGCTTCTCACCCCTCCACTTT. Protein sequence: CASSADRASFSPLHF. Full variable domain (missing parts from reference TRBV9 and TRBJ1-6): DSGVTQTPKHLITATGQRVTLRCSPRSGDLSVYWYQQSLDQGLQFLIQYYNGEERAKGNILERFSAQQFPDLHSELNLSSLELGDSALYFCASSADRASFSPLHFGNGTRLTVT.

The chain employs TRBV9 and TRBJ2-3; 7 bases line up with TRBD2. There are 16 residues in the CDR3. The germline V gene encodes CDR1 SGDLS and CDR2 YYNGEE. The trim removed 4 bases at V and 3 bases at J, leaving 11 bases unmatched. The CDR3 sequence: CASSFLADAGTDTQYF. CDR3 sequence (DNA): TGTGCCAGCAGCTTCCTAGCGGACGCCGGGACAGATACGCAGTATTTT.

This clone appeared a single time. This chain links TRBV12-5 with TRBJ2-2; 8 nucleotides match TRBD1. The CDR3 totals 16 residues. V trimming: 3 bases; J trimming: 2 bases; junction bases outside the gene matches: 5. Germline V CDR1 and CDR2: LGHNT, FRNRAP. Here the CDR3 DNA reads TGTGCTAGTGGTTTCGAGACAGGGGTAAACACCGGGGAGCTGTTTTTT. Translated, it gives CASGFETGVNTGELFF.

The chain couples TRBV5-3 to TRBJ2-3, with 8 bases aligning to TRBD2. TRBV5-3 is reported as an ORF; its role is uncertain. V gave up 1 base and J gave up 4 bases; unmatched junction bases: 14. The CDR3 is made up of 18 amino acids. As DNA, the CDR3 is TGTGCCAGAAGCTTGACGGCGGGAGGCCCCCATCCCCCAGATACGCAGTATTTT. Translation: CARSLTAGGPHPPDTQYF.

This chain links TRBV29-1 with TRBJ2-7; TRBD1 matches 7 bases. This CDR3 has 14 residues. The germline CDR1 and CDR2 sequences are SQVTM and ANQGSEA. V lost 6 bases to trimming and J lost 2 bases; unmatched junction nucleotides: 10. CDR3 nucleotides: TGCAGCGTCCTCCGGGACAGTGACACCTACGAGCAGTACTTC. Its translation is CSVLRDSDTYEQYF.

This chain links TRBV3-1 (or the pseudogene TRBV3-2) with TRBJ1-2; D is uncertain. V gave up 4 bases and J gave up 3 bases, with 9 bases separating them. In germline, CDR1 is LGHDT, CDR2 YNNKEL (reference sequence). The CDR3 totals 13 residues. CDR3 sequence: CASSPRIDYGYTF. As DNA, the CDR3 is TGTGCCAGCAGCCCGCGGATCGACTATGGCTACACCTTC.

The rearrangement joins TRBV18 to TRBJ2-1; maybe TRBD2 (5 bases). Trimming took 2 bases from V and 8 from J, leaving 13 bases between them. Germline CDR1 KGHSH, CDR2 LQKENI. The CDR3 has 14 residues. CDR3 region: CASSPGSGRDEQFF. In DNA, the CDR3 is TGTGCCAGCTCACCAGGATCGGGAAGGGATGAGCAGTTCTTC.

The J gene is TRBJ2-7, the V gene TRBV6-5; a possible D gene is TRBD1 (6 bases). V was shortened by 1 base and J by 5 bases, with 12 bases between the two germline ends. Germline V lookup: CDR1 MNHEY, CDR2 SVGAGI. This CDR3 has 14 amino acids. CDR3 sequence reads: CASSYLGAGHEQYF. The CDR3 bases are TGTGCCAGCAGTTACTTGGGGGCGGGTCACGAGCAGTACTTC.

This clone was observed a few times. The V gene is TRBV4-1, the J gene TRBJ1-1; TRBD1 is a possible D gene (6 bases). CDR1 is MGHRA and CDR2 is YSYEKL in the germline V gene. CDR3 length: 14 amino acids. Trimming removed 0 bases from V and 6 bases from J, with 11 bases in between. The CDR3 loop is CASSQDWAGAEAFF. The CDR3, as DNA: TGCGCCAGCAGCCAAGATTGGGCAGGGGCTGAAGCTTTCTTT.

The genes are TRBV5-1 and TRBJ1-2, with D possibly matching TRBD1 (6 bases). CDR1 is SGHRS, CDR2 YFSETQ, per germline. V was clipped by 1 base and J by 7 bases, with 11 bases between them. The CDR3 covers 13 residues. This chain's CDR3 is CASSLSGDGGYTF. The CDR3 nucleotides read TGCGCCAGCAGCTTGTCAGGGGATGGTGGCTACACCTTC.

The count of this clone is one. The chain uses TRBV9 and TRBJ1-2; D is uncertain. This CDR3 has 15 residues. The ends were cut back, 4 bases at V and 2 bases at J, with 15 bases in the middle. Per germline, CDR1 SGDLS and CDR2 YYNGEE. CDR3 nucleotide sequence: TGTGCCAGCAGCCCCAAGACAAAGAAGAACTATGGCTACACCTTC. It specifies CASSPKTKKNYGYTF.